Each of the 3 T cell receptor beta chains below was sequenced from the same sample in a study of neurological immune-mediated disorders. TCRdb recomputed calls from the 5' RACE reads with MiXCR, one row per CDR3 protein. The table records around 50,000 distinct CDR3 sequences, roughly 25% of them present only once. The sequencing sample was made of PBMCs. Receptor source: a woman in her 70s in good health.

This rearrangement joins TRBV29-1 to TRBJ1-2; 7 nucleotides line up with TRBD1. CDR3 size: 12 residues. Germline CDR1 and CDR2: SQVTM and ANQGSEA. With 2 bases clipped from V and 13 bases from J, the junction kept 10 bases outside the gene matches. The CDR3 spells CSVEQDRRFRTF. The CDR3 DNA reads as TGCAGCGTTGAACAGGACAGGAGGTTTCGCACCTTC.

V is TRBV2 and J is TRBJ2-3; possible D gene TRBD1, 5 bases. The germline V and J ends were trimmed by 8 bases and 1 base, with 13 bases remaining between them. CDR3 size: 14 residues. CDR1 and CDR2 from the germline V gene are SNHLY and FYNNEI. The CDR3 DNA reads as TGTGCCAGCTTAGGGCAGGGTGGCACAGATACGCAGTATTTT. Protein: CASLGQGGTDTQYF.

For this clonotype: No DNA is shown, since the ends of the CDR3 on it are uncertain; the CDR3 is the one TCRdb lists. J is TRBJ2-5 and V is TRBV5-8; the table calls TRBD2, which could not be checked here. The CDR3 sequence runs 21 residues, both termini included. Germline V lookup: CDR1 SGHTS, CDR2 YDEGEE. The CDR3 is CASSFYICSTTRALGQETQYF.